Each of the 22 T cell receptor beta chains below was sequenced from the same sample in a study of post-analysis software for immune sequencing data. Unique molecular identifiers were present in the TCR beta cDNA libraries. TCRdb redid the calling of the PCR reads with MiXCR, one entry per CDR3 protein. The sample holds approximately 730,000 distinct CDR3 sequences, approximately 44% seen once. These receptors have no identified antigens. The study, taken as a whole, reports: Five or six TRBV segments were significantly more frequent in patients than in controls. TRBV5-6, TRBV5-1 and TRBV20-1 were among these segments.

Sequencing was carried out using blood. The receptors were sampled from a girl between 10 and 17 years old with multiple sclerosis.

The chain has TRBV30 and TRBJ2-5; D is ambiguous. The germline V gene encodes CDR1 GTSNPN and CDR2 SVGIG (reference sequence). V was clipped by 5 bases and J by 2 bases, with 3 bases between them. The CDR3 has 10 residues. DNA of the CDR3: TGTGCCTGGTCTCAAGAGACCCAGTACTTC. Translating it yields CAWSQETQYF.

This clonotype was seen only a few times. The V and J genes are TRBV29-1 and TRBJ2-7; a possible D gene is TRBD1 (5 bases). Trimming pared 5 bases from V and 2 bases from J, leaving 13 bases between. Germline values: CDR1 SQVTM, CDR2 ANQGSEA. This CDR3 has 13 residues. The CDR3 reads CSVRYRPTYEQYF. The DNA for the CDR3 is TGCAGCGTTCGATACAGGCCCACCTACGAGCAGTACTTC.

The gene calls are TRBV5-1 and TRBJ2-3; TRBD2 matches 10 bases. Germline-derived CDR1 and CDR2 are SGHRS and YFSETQ. V lost 4 bases to trimming and J lost 0 bases; unmatched junction nucleotides: 17. This CDR3 has 20 residues. The CDR3 bases are TGCGCCAGCAGCGGGGGCCGCGCTAGCGGGAGCAGTCTTAGCACAGATACGCAGTATTTT. This sequence encodes CASSGGRASGSSLSTDTQYF.

V and J are TRBV30 and TRBJ1-5; D is unresolved. The V and J ends lost 4 bases and 9 bases respectively, with 16 bases between them. Germline V gene lookup returns CDR1 GTSNPN and CDR2 SVGIG (reference sequence). The CDR3 is 13 amino acids. The CDR3 spells CAWNSMDERPQHF. The CDR3 region has the DNA TGTGCCTGGAACTCTATGGACGAAAGGCCCCAGCATTTT.

The gene calls are TRBV19 and TRBJ2-7, with 7 bases that match TRBD1. There are 15 residues in the CDR3. Germline CDR1 is LNHDA and CDR2 is SQIVND (reference sequence). V lost 7 bases and J lost 0; bases outside the gene matches: 9. The CDR3 nucleotides read TGTGCCAGTACCCCCGGACAGGATACCTCCTACGAGCAGTACTTC. This sequence encodes CASTPGQDTSYEQYF.

The J gene is TRBJ2-3, the V gene TRBV15; no clear D. The CDR3 spans 15 residues. The germline CDR1 and CDR2 sequences are LNHNV and YYDKDF (reference sequence). Trimming cost V 1 base and J 2 bases, with 10 bases left between them. CDR3 residues: CATSRAAEITDTQYF. The CDR3 nucleotides read TGTGCCACCAGCAGAGCGGCGGAGATCACAGATACGCAGTATTTT.

A word on this clonotype: The final CDR3 position lacks the conserved phenylalanine or tryptophan, pointing to a likely read error. The chain links TRBV12-3 or TRBV12-4 to TRBJ1-4; perhaps TRBD1 as D (6 bases). With 11 bases removed from V and 4 bases from J, the gap between germline ends came to 17 bases. This CDR3 has 14 residues. The CDR3 reads CAVERGPGNEKLFV. CDR3 nucleotides: TGTGCCGTTGAACGGGGGCCCGGTAATGAAAAACTGTTTGTT.

The chain uses TRBV29-1 and TRBJ2-1; 7 bases agree with TRBD2. Germline V lookup: CDR1 SQVTM, CDR2 ANQGSEA. The CDR3 is 11 amino acids. The V gene end was trimmed by 2 bases and the J gene end by 14 bases; junction bases not matched to a gene: 6. Here the CDR3 reads CSVELAALEFF. The DNA for the CDR3 is TGCAGCGTTGAACTAGCGGCCTTGGAGTTCTTC.

This chain links TRBV18 with TRBJ1-1; D ambiguous. The CDR3 is made up of 15 amino acids. Germline values: CDR1 KGHSH, CDR2 LQKENI. Trimming cost V 6 bases and J 4 bases, with 18 bases left between them. The CDR3 sequence: CASSPAPDRATEAFF. The CDR3 DNA sequence: TGTGCCAGCTCCCCAGCCCCCGATCGGGCCACTGAAGCTTTCTTT.

This clonotype was detected a few times. The CDR3 sequence is CSVTGQGAGETQYF. The CDR3 DNA reads as TGCAGCGTTACCGGACAGGGGGCTGGAGAGACCCAGTACTTC. This chain joins TRBV29-1 and TRBJ2-5; 11 bases align to TRBD1. The CDR3 is 14 amino acids. CDR1 and CDR2 from the germline V gene are SQVTM and ANQGSEA. Trimming took 5 bases from V and 4 from J; bases not matched to a gene: 6.

The chain has TRBV20-1 and TRBJ2-2, with TRBD2 as a possible D gene (6 bases). The CDR3 runs 15 residues. Trimming pared 0 bases from V and 1 base from J, leaving 9 bases between. CDR1 and CDR2 (germline): DFQATT, SNEGSKA (reference sequence). CDR3 DNA sequence: TGCAGTGCTAGAGATCCTAGCGAGAACACCGGGGAGCTGTTTTTT. It translates to CSARDPSENTGELFF.

The J gene is TRBJ2-1, the V gene TRBV7-9; D is possibly TRBD1 (5 bases). Germline V lookup: CDR1 SEHNR, CDR2 FQNEAQ (reference sequence). Trimming removed 5 bases at V and 9 bases at J, with 14 bases between. There are 13 residues in the CDR3. The CDR3 is CASSPHSQGEQFF. The DNA for the CDR3 is TGTGCCAGCAGCCCCCATAGCCAGGGTGAGCAGTTCTTC.

This chain links TRBV20-1 with TRBJ1-1; no firm D call. Germline V CDR1 and CDR2: DFQATT, SNEGSKA (reference sequence). V lost 3 bases, J lost 0 bases, and 14 bases lay in between. CDR3 length: 15 residues. The CDR3 DNA follows: TGCAGTGCTAGTATCGTGGGCCTCCTGAACACTGAAGCTTTCTTT. It translates to CSASIVGLLNTEAFF.

This chain joins TRBV19 and TRBJ2-7, with TRBD2 as a possible D gene (6 bases). The last part of the DNA fits TRBJ2-4 better; the J call may be wrong. CDR1 and CDR2 from the germline V gene are LNHDA and SQIVND (reference sequence). This CDR3 comprises 13 residues. CDR3 amino acids: CASRTQAEGIQYF. CDR3 sequence (DNA): TGTGCCAGTAGGACGCAAGCGGAGGGCATTCAGTACTTC.

A few counts support this clonotype. V gene TRBV5-1 combines with J gene TRBJ2-6; D possibly corresponds to TRBD1 (6 bases). Germline loops: CDR1 SGHRS, CDR2 YFSETQ. This CDR3 is built from 19 residues. Trimming pared 4 bases from V and 0 bases from J, leaving 20 bases between. The chain's CDR3 is CASSPSLGGPSSGANVLTF. The CDR3 DNA reads TGCGCCAGCAGCCCGTCCCTTGGGGGCCCCAGCTCTGGGGCCAACGTCCTGACTTTC. Combining the CDR3 with reference TRBV5-1 and TRBJ2-6 gives the whole variable domain KAGVTQTPRYLIKTRGQQVTLSCSPISGHRSVSWYQQTPGQGLQFLFEYFSETQRNKGNFPGRFSGRQFSNSRSEMNVSTLELGDSALYLCASSPSLGGPSSGANVLTFGAGSRLTVL.

To note about this clonotype: One end of the junction varies from germline; a read error may be responsible. The V gene is TRBV2, the J gene TRBJ1-4; D gene ambiguous. Germline lookup yields CDR1 SNHLY and CDR2 FYNNEI. The CDR3 covers 13 residues. For the CDR3, the DNA is TGTGCCAGTCGAATGGCGGCCAATGAAAAACTATTTTTT. Protein sequence: CASRMAANEKLFF.

This sequence joins TRBV9 and TRBJ2-1, with 8 bases identical to TRBD1. The CDR3 runs 16 residues. Germline CDR1 SGDLS, CDR2 YYNGEE. V lost 0 bases, J lost 6 bases, and 8 bases stayed unmatched. The CDR3 region is CASSVGRTGRFNEQFF. Written as DNA, the CDR3 is TGTGCCAGCAGCGTAGGAAGGACAGGGAGGTTCAATGAGCAGTTCTTC. Filled out from reference TRBV9 and TRBJ2-1, the complete variable domain reads DSGVTQTPKHLITATGQRVTLRCSPRSGDLSVYWYQQSLDQGLQFLIQYYNGEERAKGNILERFSAQQFPDLHSELNLSSLELGDSALYFCASSVGRTGRFNEQFFGPGTRLTVL.

The rearrangement uses TRBV1 and TRBJ1-2. TRBV1 is a listed pseudogene. This CDR3 contains 15 residues. The CDR3 DNA is TGCACCAGCAGCCCTCGGACCTCCAGGGACTATGGCTACACCTTC. Its protein is CTSSPRTSRDYGYTF.

This clonotype appeared a few times. The V gene is TRBV28, the J gene TRBJ1-5; D not resolved. Germline V gene data show CDR1 as MDHEN and CDR2 as SYDVKM. The CDR3 contains 12 residues. Trimming cost V 6 bases and J 4 bases, with 7 bases left between them. The CDR3 loop reads CASSRYNQPQHF. Here the CDR3 DNA reads TGTGCCAGCAGCCGTTATAATCAGCCCCAGCATTTT.

The chain has TRBV20-1 and TRBJ1-1; D is possibly TRBD1 (6 bases). Germline V gene sequence: CDR1 DFQATT, CDR2 SNEGSKA (reference sequence). This CDR3 is built from 13 residues. V lost 6 bases to trimming and J lost 13 bases, with 24 bases between them. This CDR3 is CSARSPDRPPDFF. Here the CDR3 DNA reads TGCAGTGCCCGATCTCCGGACAGACCACCGGATTTCTTT.

The V call is TRBV3-1, the J call TRBJ2-1, with a possible D match to TRBD1 (5 bases). Germline V gene sequence: CDR1 LGHDT, CDR2 YNNKEL (reference sequence). This CDR3 contains 16 residues. Trimming removed 1 base from V and 2 bases from J, with 12 bases in between. CDR3 nucleotide sequence: TGTGCCAGCAGCCAAGGGCCGGACATCACCTACAATGAGCAGTTCTTC. Encoded protein: CASSQGPDITYNEQFF.

This clonotype appeared a few times. The chain couples TRBV3-1 to TRBJ2-3, with TRBD2 identical over 7 bases. The CDR3 is 15 residues long. Losses at the gene ends were 2 bases for V and 2 bases for J; bases not matched to a gene: 4. Germline V gene lookup returns CDR1 LGHDT and CDR2 YNNKEL (reference sequence). In DNA form, the CDR3 reads TGTGCCAGCAGCCAACGGGGGGATAACACAGATACGCAGTATTTT. Its protein is CASSQRGDNTDTQYF.